These 8 T cell receptor beta chains share one sample of origin, sequenced in a study of monozygotic twins with inflammatory bowel disease. TCRdb re-called the 5' RACE reads and shows each CDR3 protein once, DNA omitted. Its listing shows around 100,000 distinct CDR3 sequences. Material: blood. These receptors originate from a human donor with ulcerative colitis or Crohn's disease, or a healthy co-twin of an affected twin (not recorded which).

The CDR3 is CASSPPGQGIGEGYTF. The chain couples TRBV18 to TRBJ1-2; TCRdb's D call, TRBD1, is unchecked because there is no DNA. The CDR3 is 16 amino acids. Germline assignment: CDR1 KGHSH and CDR2 LQKENI.

This rearrangement joins TRBV6-2 or TRBV6-3 to TRBJ2-3. Per the germline V gene, CDR1 is MNHEY and CDR2 is SVGEGT. The CDR3 length is 15 residues. The chain's CDR3 is CASSYRGASTDTQYF.

This chain joins TRBV12-3 or TRBV12-4 and TRBJ2-1; without DNA, the TCRdb call of TRBD1 cannot be checked. The CDR3 has 19 amino acids. Here the CDR3 reads CASTPPGGLGGITYNEQFF.

The gene calls are TRBV20-1 and TRBJ1-1. The germline CDR1 and CDR2 sequences are DFQATT and SNEGSKA (reference sequence). The CDR3 contains 14 residues. CDR3 protein: CSARGERGNTEAFF.

The chain couples TRBV12-3 or TRBV12-4 to TRBJ2-1; TCRdb selects TRBD2, and the lack of DNA leaves this call unchecked. There are 16 residues in the CDR3. The CDR3 reads CASSWTSGTSYNEQFF.

The rearrangement uses TRBV29-1 and TRBJ2-7; TCRdb's D call, TRBD2, is unchecked because there is no DNA. CDR3 length equals 15 residues. Per germline, CDR1 SQVTM and CDR2 ANQGSEA. CDR3 region: CSVAPLAGPKMEQYF.

The J gene is TRBJ1-1, the V gene TRBV11-2. From germline, CDR1 is SGHAT and CDR2 FQNNGV. The CDR3 consists of 14 residues. The CDR3 loop reads CASSLVDRNTEAFF. The variable domain in full, with the rest retrieved from reference TRBV11-2 and TRBJ1-1, is EAGVAQSPRYKIIEKRQSVAFWCNPISGHATLYWYQQILGQGPKLLIQFQNNGVVDDSQLPKDRFSAERLKGVDSTLKIQPAKLEDSAVYLCASSLVDRNTEAFFGQGTRLTVV.

This chain joins TRBV3-1 and TRBJ2-6; TCRdb's D gene call, TRBD1, goes unchecked for lack of DNA. Per the germline V gene, CDR1 is LGHDT and CDR2 is YNNKEL (reference sequence). There are 16 residues in the CDR3. The CDR3 here is CASSQGTVSGANVLTF. Together with reference TRBV3-1 and TRBJ2-6, the CDR3 gives the full variable domain: DTAVSQTPKYLVTQMGNDKSIKCEQNLGHDTMYWYKQDSKKFLKIMFSYNNKELIINETVPNRFSPKSPDKAHLNLHINSLELGDSAVYFCASSQGTVSGANVLTFGAGSRLTVL.